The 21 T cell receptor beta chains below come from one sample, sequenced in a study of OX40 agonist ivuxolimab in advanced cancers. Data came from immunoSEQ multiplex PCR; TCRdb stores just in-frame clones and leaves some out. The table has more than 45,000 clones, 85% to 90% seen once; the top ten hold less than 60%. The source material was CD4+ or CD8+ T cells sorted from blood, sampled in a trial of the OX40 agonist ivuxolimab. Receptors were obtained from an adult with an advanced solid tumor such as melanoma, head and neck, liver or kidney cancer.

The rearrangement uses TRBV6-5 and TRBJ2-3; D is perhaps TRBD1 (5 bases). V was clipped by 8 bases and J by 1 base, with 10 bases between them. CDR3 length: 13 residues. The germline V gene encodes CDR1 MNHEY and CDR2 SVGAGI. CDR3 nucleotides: TGTGCCAGCGCAGGGTTTGGCACAGATACGCAGTATTTT. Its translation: CASAGFGTDTQYF.

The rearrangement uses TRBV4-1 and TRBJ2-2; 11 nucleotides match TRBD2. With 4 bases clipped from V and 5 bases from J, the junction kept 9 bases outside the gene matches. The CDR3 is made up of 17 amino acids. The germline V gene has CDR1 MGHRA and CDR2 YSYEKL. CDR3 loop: CASSPSGASGGTGELFF. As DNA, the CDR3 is TGCGCCAGCAGCCCCTCCGGGGCTAGCGGGGGGACCGGGGAGCTGTTTTTT.

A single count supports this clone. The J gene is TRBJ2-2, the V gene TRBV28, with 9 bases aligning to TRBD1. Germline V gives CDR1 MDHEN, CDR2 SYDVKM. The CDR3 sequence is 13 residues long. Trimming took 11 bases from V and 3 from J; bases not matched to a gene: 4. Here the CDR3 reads CAGGQGDTGELFF. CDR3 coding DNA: TGTGCCGGGGGACAGGGAGACACCGGGGAGCTGTTTTTT.

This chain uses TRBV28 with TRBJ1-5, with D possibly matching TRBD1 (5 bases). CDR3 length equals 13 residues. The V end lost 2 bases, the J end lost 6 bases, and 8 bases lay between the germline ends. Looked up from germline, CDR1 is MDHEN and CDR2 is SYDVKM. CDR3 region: CASSLRGAQPQHF. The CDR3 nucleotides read TGTGCCAGCAGTTTAAGAGGGGCTCAGCCCCAGCATTTT.

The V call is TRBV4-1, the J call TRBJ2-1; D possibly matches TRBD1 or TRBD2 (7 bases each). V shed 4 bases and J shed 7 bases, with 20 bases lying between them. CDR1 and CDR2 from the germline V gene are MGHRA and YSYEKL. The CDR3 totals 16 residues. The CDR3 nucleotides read TGCGCCAGCAGCCCAGGGAGGGGGCCGGGTTGGAATGAGCAGTTCTTC. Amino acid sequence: CASSPGRGPGWNEQFF.

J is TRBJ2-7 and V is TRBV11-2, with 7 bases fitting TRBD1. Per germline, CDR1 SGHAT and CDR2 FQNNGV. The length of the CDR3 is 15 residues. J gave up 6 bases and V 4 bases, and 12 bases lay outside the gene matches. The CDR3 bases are TGTGCCAGCAGCTCCGAGAGACAGGGAGAAGGCGAGCAGTACTTC. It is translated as CASSSERQGEGEQYF.

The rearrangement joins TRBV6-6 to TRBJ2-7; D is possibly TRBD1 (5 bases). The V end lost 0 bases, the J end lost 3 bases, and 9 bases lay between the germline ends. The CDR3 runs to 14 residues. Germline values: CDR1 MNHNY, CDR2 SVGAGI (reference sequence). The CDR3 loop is CASSYSAGFYEQYF. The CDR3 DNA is TGTGCCAGCAGTTACTCGGCAGGGTTCTACGAGCAGTACTTC.

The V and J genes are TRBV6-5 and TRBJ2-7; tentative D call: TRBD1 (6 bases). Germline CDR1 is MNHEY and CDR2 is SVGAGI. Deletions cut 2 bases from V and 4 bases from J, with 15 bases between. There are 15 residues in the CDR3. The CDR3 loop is CASSYNYRTEYEQYF. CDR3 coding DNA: TGTGCCAGCAGTTACAACTACAGGACAGAATACGAGCAGTACTTC.

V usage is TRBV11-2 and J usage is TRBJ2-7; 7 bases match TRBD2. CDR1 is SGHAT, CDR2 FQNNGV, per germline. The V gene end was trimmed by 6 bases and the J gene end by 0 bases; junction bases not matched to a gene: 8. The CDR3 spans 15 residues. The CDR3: CASSYAGDSSYEQYF. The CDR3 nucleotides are TGTGCCAGCAGTTACGCGGGAGATAGCTCCTACGAGCAGTACTTC.

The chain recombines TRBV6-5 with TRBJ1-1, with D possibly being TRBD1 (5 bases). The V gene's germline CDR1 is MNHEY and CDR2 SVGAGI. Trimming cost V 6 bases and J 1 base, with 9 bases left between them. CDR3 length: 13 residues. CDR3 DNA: TGTGCCAGCAGGGGTGACAGGAACACTGAAGCTTTCTTT. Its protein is CASRGDRNTEAFF.

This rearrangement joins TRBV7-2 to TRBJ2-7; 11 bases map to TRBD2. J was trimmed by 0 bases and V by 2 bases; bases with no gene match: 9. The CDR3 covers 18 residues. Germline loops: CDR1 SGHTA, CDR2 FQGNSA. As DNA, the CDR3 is TGTGCCAGCAGCTTATATCCTAGCGGGGGGCATGTCTCCTACGAGCAGTACTTC. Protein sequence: CASSLYPSGGHVSYEQYF. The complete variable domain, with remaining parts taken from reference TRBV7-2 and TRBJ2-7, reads GAGVSQSPSNKVTEKGKDVELRCDPISGHTALYWYRQSLGQGLEFLIYFQGNSAPDKSGLPSDRFSAERTGGSVSTLTIQRTQQEDSAVYLCASSLYPSGGHVSYEQYFGPGTRLTVT.

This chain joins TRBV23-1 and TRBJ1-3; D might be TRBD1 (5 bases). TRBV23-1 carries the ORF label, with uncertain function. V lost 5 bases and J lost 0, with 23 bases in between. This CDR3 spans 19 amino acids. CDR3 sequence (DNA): TGCGCCAGCAGTTACCGACAGACTACTAACCACCCCTCTGGAAACACCATATATTTT. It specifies CASSYRQTTNHPSGNTIYF.

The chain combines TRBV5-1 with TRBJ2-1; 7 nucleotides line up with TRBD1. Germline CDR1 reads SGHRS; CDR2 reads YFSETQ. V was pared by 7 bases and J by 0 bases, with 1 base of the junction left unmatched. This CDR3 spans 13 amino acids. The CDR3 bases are TGCGCCAGCCGGGACAGCTCCTACAATGAGCAGTTCTTC. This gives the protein CASRDSSYNEQFF.

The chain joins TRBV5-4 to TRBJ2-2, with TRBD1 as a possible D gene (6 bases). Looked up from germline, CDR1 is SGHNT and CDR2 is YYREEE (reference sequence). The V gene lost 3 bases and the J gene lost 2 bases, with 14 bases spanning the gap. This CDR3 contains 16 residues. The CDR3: CASSSGQLFNTGELFF. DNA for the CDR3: TGTGCCAGCAGCTCAGGACAGCTCTTCAACACCGGGGAGCTGTTTTTT.

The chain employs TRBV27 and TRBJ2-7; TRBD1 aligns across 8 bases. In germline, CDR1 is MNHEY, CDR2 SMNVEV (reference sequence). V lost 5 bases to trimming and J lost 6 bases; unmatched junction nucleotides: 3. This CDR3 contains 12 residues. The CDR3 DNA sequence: TGTGCCAGCAGTGCGACAGGGGCCGAGCAGTACTTC. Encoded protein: CASSATGAEQYF.

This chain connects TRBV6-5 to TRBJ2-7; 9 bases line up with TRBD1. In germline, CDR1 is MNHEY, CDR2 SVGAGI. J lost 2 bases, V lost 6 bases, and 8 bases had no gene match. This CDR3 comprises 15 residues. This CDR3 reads CASSLGQGRPYEQYF. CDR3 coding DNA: TGTGCCAGCAGCCTCGGACAGGGGAGGCCCTACGAGCAGTACTTC.

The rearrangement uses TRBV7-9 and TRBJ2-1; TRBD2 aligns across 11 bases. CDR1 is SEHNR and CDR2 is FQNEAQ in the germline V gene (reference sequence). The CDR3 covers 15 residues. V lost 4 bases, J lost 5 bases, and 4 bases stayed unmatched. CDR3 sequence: CASSSTSGGHNEQFF. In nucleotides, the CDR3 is TGTGCCAGCAGCTCCACTAGCGGGGGTCACAATGAGCAGTTCTTC.

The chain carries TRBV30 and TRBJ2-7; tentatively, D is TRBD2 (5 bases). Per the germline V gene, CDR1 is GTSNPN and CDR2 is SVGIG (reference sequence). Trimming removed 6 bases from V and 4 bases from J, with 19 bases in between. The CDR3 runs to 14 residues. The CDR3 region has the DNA TGTGCCTGCCTCCCGGAGGTCTTCCTATACGAGCAGTACTTC. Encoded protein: CACLPEVFLYEQYF.

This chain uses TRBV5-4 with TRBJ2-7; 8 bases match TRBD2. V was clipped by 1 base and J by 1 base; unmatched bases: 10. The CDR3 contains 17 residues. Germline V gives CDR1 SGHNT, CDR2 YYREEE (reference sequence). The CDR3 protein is CASSLSGGLLLSYEQYF. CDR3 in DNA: TGTGCCAGCAGCTTGAGCGGGGGATTATTATTATCCTACGAGCAGTACTTC.

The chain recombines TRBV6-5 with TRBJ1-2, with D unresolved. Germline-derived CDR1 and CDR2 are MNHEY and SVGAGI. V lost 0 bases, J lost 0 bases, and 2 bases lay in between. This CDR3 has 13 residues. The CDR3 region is CASSYSSNYGYTF. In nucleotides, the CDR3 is TGTGCCAGCAGTTACTCGTCTAACTATGGCTACACCTTC.

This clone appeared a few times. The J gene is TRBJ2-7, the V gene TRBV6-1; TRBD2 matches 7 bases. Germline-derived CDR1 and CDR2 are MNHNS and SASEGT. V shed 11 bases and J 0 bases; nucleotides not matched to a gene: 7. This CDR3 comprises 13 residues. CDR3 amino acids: CASEGGSSYEQYF. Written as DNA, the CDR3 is TGTGCCTCAGAGGGAGGGAGCTCCTACGAGCAGTACTTC.